The 10 T cell receptor beta chains reported below all come from one sample, sequenced in a study of T cells in Graves' hyperthyroidism and ophthalmopathy. Amplified TCR beta CDR3 regions derived from RNA transcripts. First-round RT-PCR with HTBI primers amplified the TCR CDR3 region. TCRdb itself ran the multiplex PCR reads through MiXCR, one entry per CDR3 protein. The table has approximately 400,000 distinct CDR3 sequences, around 14% seen once. The sequencing sample was made of blood. The receptors come from a woman younger than 30 with Graves' hyperthyroidism.

This rearrangement joins TRBV9 to TRBJ2-7, with 8 positions matching TRBD1. Trimming at V came to 3 bases and at J to 4 bases, leaving 3 bases not matched to a gene. Germline loops: CDR1 SGDLS, CDR2 YYNGEE. There are 13 residues in the CDR3. CDR3 sequence reads: CASSDGQGYEQYF. The CDR3, as DNA: TGTGCCAGCAGCGATGGACAGGGATACGAGCAGTACTTC.

This clonotype was picked up a small number of times. The J gene is TRBJ2-7, the V gene TRBV4-1; 9 bases agree with TRBD1. The CDR3 consists of 13 residues. Germline V CDR1 and CDR2: MGHRA, YSYEKL. Losses at the gene ends were 7 bases for V and 3 bases for J; bases not matched to a gene: 4. The CDR3 region is CASKPTGGYEQYF. In nucleotides, the CDR3 is TGCGCCAGCAAACCGACAGGGGGCTACGAGCAGTACTTC.

Ten or more counts support this clonotype. This rearrangement joins TRBV12-5 to TRBJ1-2; 7 bases map to TRBD1. Germline values: CDR1 LGHNT, CDR2 FRNRAP. Trimming cost V 1 base and J 5 bases; bases outside gene matches: 4. The length of the CDR3 is 14 residues. As DNA, the CDR3 is TGTGCTAGTGGTTTGGGGGCAGGGGGTTATGGCTACACCTTC. It encodes CASGLGAGGYGYTF.

This clonotype was picked up many times. The rearrangement joins TRBV9 to TRBJ2-7, with TRBD2 matching over 8 bases. The CDR3 is 16 residues long. Per the germline V gene, CDR1 is SGDLS and CDR2 is YYNGEE. Germline trimming cut 1 base from V and 4 bases from J; bases unmatched to any gene: 10. The CDR3 reads CASSVTAGGADYEQYF. CDR3 DNA: TGTGCCAGCAGCGTAACCGCGGGGGGCGCAGATTACGAGCAGTACTTC.

The rearrangement joins TRBV5-4 to TRBJ2-5; D is unclear. The CDR3 consists of 14 residues. V lost 1 base and J lost 5, with 12 bases in between. In germline, CDR1 is SGHNT, CDR2 YYREEE (reference sequence). CDR3 sequence: CASSLRNAVETQYF. The CDR3 DNA reads as TGTGCCAGCAGCTTGCGAAACGCGGTCGAGACCCAGTACTTC.

This clonotype came up many times. V is TRBV7-9 and J is TRBJ2-1; TRBD2 aligns across 7 bases. V lost 3 bases to trimming and J lost 6 bases; unmatched junction nucleotides: 20. The CDR3 is 19 residues long. Germline V gives CDR1 SEHNR, CDR2 FQNEAQ (reference sequence). The chain's CDR3 is CASSFSGPGGRLVVNEQFF. The CDR3 DNA is TGTGCCAGCAGCTTTTCCGGACCGGGGGGTAGGTTGGTCGTCAATGAGCAGTTCTTC.

This clonotype was observed many times. CDR3 in amino acids: CASRASASSYEQYF. The CDR3 DNA reads as TGTGCCAGTAGGGCGTCGGCGAGCTCCTACGAGCAGTACTTC. V usage is TRBV19 and J usage is TRBJ2-7; D not certain. Germline CDR1 LNHDA, CDR2 SQIVND (reference sequence). V gave up 6 bases and J gave up 0 bases, with 12 bases separating them. The CDR3 runs 14 residues.

Ten or more counts support this clonotype. The chain carries TRBV2 and TRBJ2-2; 7 bases line up with TRBD1. Unmatched junction bases numbered 11, after V lost 4 bases and J lost 6 bases. CDR1 is SNHLY, CDR2 FYNNEI, per germline. This CDR3 comprises 16 residues. DNA for the CDR3: TGTGCCAGCAGTGCTGAGGGGGCTTCTAGCTCCGGGGAGCTGTTTTTT. It codes for CASSAEGASSSGELFF.

This clonotype was observed at least ten times. The chain carries TRBV5-1 and TRBJ2-1; the match to TRBD1 covers 8 bases. The junction had 3 bases not matched to a gene; V was cut back by 4 bases and J by 3 bases. The CDR3 is made up of 14 amino acids. Germline CDR1 is SGHRS and CDR2 is YFSETQ. This chain's CDR3 is CASSPDRVYNEQFF. CDR3 in DNA: TGCGCCAGCAGCCCGGACAGGGTCTACAATGAGCAGTTCTTC.

This clonotype was recorded a few times. The rearrangement joins TRBV7-9 to TRBJ1-5, with TRBD1 as a possible D gene (5 bases). Trimming cost V 0 bases and J 4 bases, with 10 bases left between them. Germline values: CDR1 SEHNR, CDR2 FQNEAQ (reference sequence). This CDR3 contains 15 residues. The CDR3: CASSLATERNQPQHF. Written as DNA, the CDR3 is TGTGCCAGCAGCTTAGCGACAGAACGTAATCAGCCCCAGCATTTT.